This TCR beta chain derives from a study of beta chain bispecific antibodies for T cell cancers. Study-level results: In these mixed samples, most targeted TRBV reads derived from the leukemia cell line. The TRBV12-3 share of total TRBV signal fell around 99% after anti-TRBV12 rather than anti-CD19 exposure.

This clonotype was seen ten or more times. The antigen remains unidentified. Blood mononuclear cells were expanded for roughly 3 days using either OKT3 anti-CD3 antibody or CD3/CD28 beads. Clonotypes were quantified using unique molecular identifier barcodes. Each CDR3 protein gets one entry after TCRdb re-called the 5' RACE reads with MiXCR. Of around 19,000 distinct CDR3 sequences in the sample, about 2% are singletons; the top ten hold roughly 5%. The V and J ends lost 2 bases and 0 bases respectively, with 7 bases between them. The CDR3 has 13 amino acids. The germline V gene encodes CDR1 GTSNPN and CDR2 SVGIG (reference sequence).

The chain recombines TRBV30 with TRBJ1-1; no definite D call. The source is a human donor in good health. Some clones in this sample may be carry-over from other donors' samples. Source: healthy donor T cells cultured with leukemia cells, taken from a culture containing a bispecific antibody targeting TCR Vbeta12. CDR3 nucleotide sequence: TGTGCCTGGAGTCTACCACTGAACACTGAAGCTTTCTTT. Residues: CAWSLPLNTEAFF.